This TCR beta chain emerged from a study of blood T cell repertoires in COVID-19. Study details: Researchers got acute and convalescent COVID-19 samples from the United States, Italy and Spain. In each case, the material was cDNA or gDNA derived from T cells, B-cell-depleted T cells, or PBMCs.

Germline V gene sequence: CDR1 SGHRS, CDR2 YFSETQ. Between the trimmed V and J ends, which lost 0 bases and 5 bases, there was a span of 8 bases. The CDR3 loop spans 14 amino acids. As originally analysed: Amplified reference gene primers provided the basis for estimating nucleated cell counts. Sequencing was performed with immunoSEQ multiplex PCR; in TCRdb, only in-frame clones are kept and a portion is missing. The DNA was the basis for D and trimming; V, J and clone size are from that table. Found here are 68,000 or so clones, 90% to 95% of them singletons; the top ten hold roughly 7.3%. Enrollment of patients from Seattle took place during active infection, with longitudinal follow-up.

The receptor was derived from a man aged 40-55 years with COVID-19, enrolled during active disease. Sequences were obtained from peripheral blood. The J gene is TRBJ1-4, the V gene TRBV5-1, with D maybe TRBD1 (5 bases). As DNA, the CDR3 is TGCGCCAGCAGCTTGGTGCCAGGGAATGAAAAACTGTTTTTT. Its translation: CASSLVPGNEKLFF.